A selection of T cell receptor beta chains follows, all from one sample in a study of CD8+CD57+ T cells in acquired aplastic anemia. TCRdb re-called the reads with MiXCR, one entry per CDR3 protein. The repertoire includes around 500,000 distinct CDR3 sequences, about a third of them detected once, and 0.82% sits in the top ten. The sequenced sample was sorted CD4+, CD8+, or CD8+CD57+ T cells (not recorded which) from PBMCs. These receptors were obtained from a human donor with aplastic anemia. The CDR3 runs from the conserved cysteine through the conserved F or W.

>TRBV6-5|TRBJ2-6
CASSYQQGVAGANVLTF
>TRBV7-9|TRBJ2-3
CASREGPQYF
>TRBV11-1|TRBJ2-1
CASSLVRLHNEQFF
>TRBV3-1|TRBJ2-5
CASSRTSYRETQYF
>TRBV10-3|TRBJ2-7
CASRTGTRVDF
>TRBV19|TRBJ1-6
CAGRQRHGNSPLHF
>TRBV2|TRBJ2-3
CASSARDSGTDTQYF
>TRBV7-7|TRBJ2-7
CASSATTASYEQYF
>TRBV19|TRBJ1-6
CASSQGQGRNSPLHF
>TRBV2|TRBJ1-3
CASSSRGSSGNTIYF
>TRBV10-2|TRBJ2-3
CASSGGLAGSTDTQYF
>TRBV2|TRBJ2-7
CASIGTGGGEQYF
>TRBV2|TRBJ1-5
CASSGTGATSQPQHF
>TRBV20-1|TRBJ2-7
CSASLTGGRYEQYF
>TRBV12-3/TRBV12-4|TRBJ1-1
CASSSRGGDSTEAFF
>TRBV12-3/TRBV12-4|TRBJ1-2
CASSRRDRLYGYTF